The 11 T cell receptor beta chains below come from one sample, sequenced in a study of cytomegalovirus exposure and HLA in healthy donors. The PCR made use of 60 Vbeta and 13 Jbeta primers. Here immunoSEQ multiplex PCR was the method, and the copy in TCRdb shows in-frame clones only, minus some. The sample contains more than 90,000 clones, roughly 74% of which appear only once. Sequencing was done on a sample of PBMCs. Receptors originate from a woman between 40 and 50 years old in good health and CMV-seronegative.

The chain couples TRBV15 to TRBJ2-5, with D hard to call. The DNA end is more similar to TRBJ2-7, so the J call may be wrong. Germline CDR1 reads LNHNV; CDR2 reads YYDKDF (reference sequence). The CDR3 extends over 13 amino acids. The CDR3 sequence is CATSRDLSYEQYF. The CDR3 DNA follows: TGTGCCACCAGCAGAGATTTATCCTACGAGCAGTACTTC.

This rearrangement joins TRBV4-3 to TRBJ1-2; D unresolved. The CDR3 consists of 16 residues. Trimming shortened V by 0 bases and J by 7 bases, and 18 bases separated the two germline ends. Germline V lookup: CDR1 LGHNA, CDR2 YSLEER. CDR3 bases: TGCGCCAGCAGCCAAGATACCCCAGTAGTTCGGGGTGGCTACACCTTC. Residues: CASSQDTPVVRGGYTF.

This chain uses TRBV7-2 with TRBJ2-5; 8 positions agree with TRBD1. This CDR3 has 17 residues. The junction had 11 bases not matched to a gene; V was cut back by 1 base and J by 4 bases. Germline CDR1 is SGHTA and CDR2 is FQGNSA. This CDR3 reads CASSLVSDRGLGETQYF. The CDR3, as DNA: TGTGCCAGCAGCTTAGTTTCCGACAGGGGTCTGGGAGAGACCCAGTACTTC. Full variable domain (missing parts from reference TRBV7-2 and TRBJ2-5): GAGVSQSPSNKVTEKGKDVELRCDPISGHTALYWYRQSLGQGLEFLIYFQGNSAPDKSGLPSDRFSAERTGGSVSTLTIQRTQQEDSAVYLCASSLVSDRGLGETQYFGPGTRLLVL.

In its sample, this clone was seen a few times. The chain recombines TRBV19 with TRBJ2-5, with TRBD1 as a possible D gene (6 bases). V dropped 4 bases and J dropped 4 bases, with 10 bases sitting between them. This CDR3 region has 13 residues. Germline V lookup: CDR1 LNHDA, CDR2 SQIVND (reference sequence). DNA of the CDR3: TGTGCCAGTAGTACAGGGGAGCGAGAGACCCAGTACTTC. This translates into CASSTGERETQYF.

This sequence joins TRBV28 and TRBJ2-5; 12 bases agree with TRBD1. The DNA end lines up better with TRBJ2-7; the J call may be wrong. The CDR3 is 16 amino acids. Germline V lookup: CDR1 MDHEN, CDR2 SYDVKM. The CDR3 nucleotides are TGTGCCAGCACCCTCGGGGGGACAGGGGGCTATTACGAGCAGTACTTC. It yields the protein CASTLGGTGGYYEQYF.

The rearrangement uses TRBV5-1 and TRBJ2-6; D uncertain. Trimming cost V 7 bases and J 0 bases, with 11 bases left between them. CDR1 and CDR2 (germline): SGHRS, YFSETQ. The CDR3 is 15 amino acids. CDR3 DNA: TGCGCCAGCTCTCAGGCATCCTCTGGGGCCAACGTCCTGACTTTC. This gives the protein CASSQASSGANVLTF.

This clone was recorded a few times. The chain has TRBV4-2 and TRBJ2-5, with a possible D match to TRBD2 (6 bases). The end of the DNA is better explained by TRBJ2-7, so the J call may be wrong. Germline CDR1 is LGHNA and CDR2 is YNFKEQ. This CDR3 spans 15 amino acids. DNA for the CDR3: TGTGCCAGCAGCCGAACCCAGGAGGGTGCAGACGAGCAGTACTTC. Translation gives CASSRTQEGADEQYF.

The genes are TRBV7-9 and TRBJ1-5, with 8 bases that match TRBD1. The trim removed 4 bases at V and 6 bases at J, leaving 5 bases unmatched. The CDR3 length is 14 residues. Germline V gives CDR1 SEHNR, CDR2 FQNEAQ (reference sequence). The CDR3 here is CASSSGQGGQPQHF. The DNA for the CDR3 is TGTGCCAGCAGCTCAGGACAGGGTGGTCAGCCCCAGCATTTT.

CDR3: CASSWWTSSYNEQFF. The CDR3 region has the DNA TGTGCCAGCAGCTGGTGGACTAGCAGCTACAATGAGCAGTTCTTC. The chain uses TRBV5-8 and TRBJ2-1, with 8 bases fitting TRBD2. The germline CDR1 and CDR2 sequences are SGHTS and YDEGEE. CDR3 size: 15 residues. After removal of 3 bases from V and 3 bases from J, the junction contained 5 bases not matched to a gene.

The CDR3: CASSRTGGAYEQYF. CDR3 DNA sequence: TGTGCCAGCAGCCGGACAGGGGGTGCCTACGAGCAGTACTTC. The chain carries TRBV6-5 and TRBJ2-7; 10 bases match TRBD1. This CDR3 comprises 14 residues. Germline CDR1 is MNHEY and CDR2 is SVGAGI. Unmatched junction bases numbered 4, after V lost 6 bases and J lost 2 bases.

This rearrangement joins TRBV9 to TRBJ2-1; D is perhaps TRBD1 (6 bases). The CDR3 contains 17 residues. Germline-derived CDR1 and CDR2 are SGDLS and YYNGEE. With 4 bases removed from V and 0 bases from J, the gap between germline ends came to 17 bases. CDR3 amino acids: CASSPRWGQSSYNEQFF. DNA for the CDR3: TGTGCCAGCAGCCCCCGGTGGGGGCAGAGCTCCTACAATGAGCAGTTCTTC. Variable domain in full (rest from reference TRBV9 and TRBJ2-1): DSGVTQTPKHLITATGQRVTLRCSPRSGDLSVYWYQQSLDQGLQFLIQYYNGEERAKGNILERFSAQQFPDLHSELNLSSLELGDSALYFCASSPRWGQSSYNEQFFGPGTRLTVL.